The clone carrying this TCR beta chain was picked up a small number of times. As handled by the study authors: Reference gene primer amplification gave estimated nucleated cell counts. Here immunoSEQ multiplex PCR was the method, and the copy in TCRdb shows in-frame clones only, minus some. V, J and clone size derive from that table, while D and trimming were established from the DNA sequence. Of 100,000 to 150,000 clones in the sample, approximately 82% were seen once. This sample stems from a study of blood T cell repertoires in COVID-19. About the study: Donors in the United States, Italy and Spain gave samples during acute or convalescent COVID-19. T cells, B-cell-depleted T cells, or PBMCs provided the cDNA or gDNA that served as material.

Germline-derived CDR1 and CDR2 are SGHRS and YFSETQ. With 4 bases removed from V and 0 bases from J, the gap between germline ends came to 14 bases. CDR3 size: 15 residues. The chain combines TRBV5-1 with TRBJ2-7; no firm D call. The sequencing sample was made of peripheral blood. This clonotype was sampled from a man between 60 and 70 years old with acute or convalescent COVID-19. CDR3 in DNA: TGCGCCAGCAGCCCCCGAGCACCGAGCTCCTACGAGCAGTACTTC. This sequence encodes CASSPRAPSSYEQYF.